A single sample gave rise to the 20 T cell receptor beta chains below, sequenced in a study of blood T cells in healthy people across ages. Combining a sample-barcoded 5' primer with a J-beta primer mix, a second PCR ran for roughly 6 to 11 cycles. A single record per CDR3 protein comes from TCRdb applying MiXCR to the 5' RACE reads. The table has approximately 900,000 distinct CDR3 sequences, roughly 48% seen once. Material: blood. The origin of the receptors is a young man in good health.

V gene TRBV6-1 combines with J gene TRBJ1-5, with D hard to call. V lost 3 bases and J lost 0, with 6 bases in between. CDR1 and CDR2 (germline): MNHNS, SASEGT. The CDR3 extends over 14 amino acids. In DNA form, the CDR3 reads TGTGCCAGCAGTGACGAGGGTAGCAATCAGCCCCAGCATTTT. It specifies CASSDEGSNQPQHF.

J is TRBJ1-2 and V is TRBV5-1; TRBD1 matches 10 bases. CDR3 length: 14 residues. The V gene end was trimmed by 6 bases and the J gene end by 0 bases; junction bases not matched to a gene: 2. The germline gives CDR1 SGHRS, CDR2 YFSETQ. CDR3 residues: CASTGQGTNYGYTF. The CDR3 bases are TGCGCCAGCACGGGACAGGGGACTAACTATGGCTACACCTTC.

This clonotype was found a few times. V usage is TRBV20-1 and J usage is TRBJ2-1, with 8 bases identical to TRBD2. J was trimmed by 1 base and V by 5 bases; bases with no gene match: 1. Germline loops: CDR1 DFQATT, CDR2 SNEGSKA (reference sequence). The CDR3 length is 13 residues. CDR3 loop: CSARGGSYNEQFF. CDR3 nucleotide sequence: TGCAGTGCTCGGGGGGGATCCTACAATGAGCAGTTCTTC.

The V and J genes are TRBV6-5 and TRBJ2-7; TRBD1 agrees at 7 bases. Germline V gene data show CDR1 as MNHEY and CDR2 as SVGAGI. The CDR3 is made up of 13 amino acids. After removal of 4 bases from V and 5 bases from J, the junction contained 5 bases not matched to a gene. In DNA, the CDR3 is TGTGCCAGCAGTTCCGGGACAGAAGACGAGCAGTACTTC. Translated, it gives CASSSGTEDEQYF.

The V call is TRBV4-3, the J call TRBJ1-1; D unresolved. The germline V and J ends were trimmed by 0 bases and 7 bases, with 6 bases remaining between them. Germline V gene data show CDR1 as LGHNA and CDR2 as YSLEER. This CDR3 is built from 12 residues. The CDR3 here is CASSQDLNEAFF. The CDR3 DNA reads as TGCGCCAGCAGCCAAGATCTGAATGAAGCTTTCTTT.

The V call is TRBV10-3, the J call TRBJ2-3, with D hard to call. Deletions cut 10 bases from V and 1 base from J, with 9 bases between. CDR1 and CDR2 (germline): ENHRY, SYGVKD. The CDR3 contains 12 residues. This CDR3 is CANGPRTDTQYF. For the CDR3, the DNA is TGTGCCAACGGGCCTCGCACAGATACGCAGTATTTT.

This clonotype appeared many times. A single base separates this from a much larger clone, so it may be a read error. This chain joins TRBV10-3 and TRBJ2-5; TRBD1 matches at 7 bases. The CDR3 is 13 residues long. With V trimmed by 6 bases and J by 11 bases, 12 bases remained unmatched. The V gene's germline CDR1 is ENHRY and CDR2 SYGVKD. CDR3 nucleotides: TGTGCCATCAGGACGGGACAGCACAATGAGCAGTACTTC. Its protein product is CAIRTGQHNEQYF.

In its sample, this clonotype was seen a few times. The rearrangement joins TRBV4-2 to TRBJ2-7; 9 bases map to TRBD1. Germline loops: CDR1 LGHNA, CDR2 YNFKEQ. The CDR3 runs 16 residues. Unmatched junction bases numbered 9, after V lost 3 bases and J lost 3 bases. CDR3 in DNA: TGTGCCAGCAGCCAGGGGGACAGGGCTGGCGACTACGAGCAGTACTTC. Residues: CASSQGDRAGDYEQYF.

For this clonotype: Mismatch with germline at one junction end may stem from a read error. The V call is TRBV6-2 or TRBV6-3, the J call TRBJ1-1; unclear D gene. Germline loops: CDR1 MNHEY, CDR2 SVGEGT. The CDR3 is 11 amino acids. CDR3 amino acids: CACSYSAEAFF. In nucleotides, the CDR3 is TGTGCCTGCAGTTACTCCGCTGAAGCTTTCTTT.

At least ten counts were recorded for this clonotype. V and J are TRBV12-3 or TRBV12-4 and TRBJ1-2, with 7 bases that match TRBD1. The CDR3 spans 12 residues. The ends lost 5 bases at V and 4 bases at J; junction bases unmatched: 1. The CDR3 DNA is TGTGCCAGCAGTCAGGGGGGCTATGGCTACACCTTC. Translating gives CASSQGGYGYTF.

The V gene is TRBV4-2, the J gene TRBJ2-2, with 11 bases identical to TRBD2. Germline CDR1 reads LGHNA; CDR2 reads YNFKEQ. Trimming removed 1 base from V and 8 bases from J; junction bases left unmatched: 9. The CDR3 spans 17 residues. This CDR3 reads CASSQAGTSGTAGELFF. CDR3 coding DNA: TGTGCCAGCAGCCAAGCCGGGACTAGCGGCACGGCGGGGGAGCTGTTTTTT.

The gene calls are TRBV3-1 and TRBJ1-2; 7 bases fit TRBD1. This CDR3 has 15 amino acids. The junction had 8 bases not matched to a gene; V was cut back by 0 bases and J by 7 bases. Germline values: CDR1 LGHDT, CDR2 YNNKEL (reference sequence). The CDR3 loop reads CASSQEGQQRGGYTF. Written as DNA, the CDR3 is TGTGCCAGCAGCCAAGAGGGACAGCAAAGGGGTGGCTACACCTTC.

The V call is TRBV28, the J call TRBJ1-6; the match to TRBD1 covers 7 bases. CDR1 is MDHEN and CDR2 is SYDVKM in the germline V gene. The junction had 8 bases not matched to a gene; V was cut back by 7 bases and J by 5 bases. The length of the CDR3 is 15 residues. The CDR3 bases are TGTGCCAGCACCCCGGACAGGAAACATAATTCACCCCTCCACTTT. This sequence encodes CASTPDRKHNSPLHF. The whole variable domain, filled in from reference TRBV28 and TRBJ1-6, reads DVKVTQSSRYLVKRTGEKVFLECVQDMDHENMFWYRQDPGLGLRLIYFSYDVKMKEKGDIPEGYSVSREKKERFSLILESASTNQTSMYLCASTPDRKHNSPLHFGNGTRLTVT.

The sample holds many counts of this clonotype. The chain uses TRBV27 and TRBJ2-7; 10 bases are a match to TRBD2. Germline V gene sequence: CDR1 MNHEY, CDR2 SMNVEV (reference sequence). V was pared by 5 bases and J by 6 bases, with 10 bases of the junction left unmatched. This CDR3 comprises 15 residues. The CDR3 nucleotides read TGTGCCAGCAGTGACGAAGCGGGGGGGTGGTCCGAGCAGTACTTC. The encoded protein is CASSDEAGGWSEQYF.

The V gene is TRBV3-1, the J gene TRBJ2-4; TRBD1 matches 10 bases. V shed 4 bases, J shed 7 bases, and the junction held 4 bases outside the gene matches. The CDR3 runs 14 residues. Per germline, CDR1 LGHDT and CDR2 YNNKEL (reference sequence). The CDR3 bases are TGTGCCAGCAGCCTGAGACAGGGGGCGAACATTCAGTACTTC. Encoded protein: CASSLRQGANIQYF.

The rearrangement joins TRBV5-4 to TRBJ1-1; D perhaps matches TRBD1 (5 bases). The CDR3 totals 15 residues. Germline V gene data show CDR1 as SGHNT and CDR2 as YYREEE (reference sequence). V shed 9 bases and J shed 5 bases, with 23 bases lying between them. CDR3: CAKDNKGQLGTEAFF. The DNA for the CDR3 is TGTGCCAAAGATAATAAAGGACAACTTGGGACTGAAGCTTTCTTT. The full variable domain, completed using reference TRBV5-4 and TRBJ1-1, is ETGVTQSPTHLIKTRGQQVTLRCSSQSGHNTVSWYQQALGQGPQFIFQYYREEENGRGNFPPRFSGLQFPNYSSELNVNALELDDSALYLCAKDNKGQLGTEAFFGQGTRLTVV.

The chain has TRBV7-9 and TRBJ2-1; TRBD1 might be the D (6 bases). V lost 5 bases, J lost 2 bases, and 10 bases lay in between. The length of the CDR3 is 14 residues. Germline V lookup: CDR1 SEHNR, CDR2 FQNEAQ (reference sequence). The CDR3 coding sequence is TGTGCCAGCAGCCCGGGGACACCCTACAATGAGCAGTTCTTC. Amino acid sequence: CASSPGTPYNEQFF.

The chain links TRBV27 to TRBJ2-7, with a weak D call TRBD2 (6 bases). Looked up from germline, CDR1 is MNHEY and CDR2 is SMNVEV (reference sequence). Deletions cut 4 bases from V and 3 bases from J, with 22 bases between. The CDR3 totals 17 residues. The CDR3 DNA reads TGTGCCAGCAGTTCTACTACCGTACGGGGGAACCACTACGAGCAGTACTTC. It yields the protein CASSSTTVRGNHYEQYF.

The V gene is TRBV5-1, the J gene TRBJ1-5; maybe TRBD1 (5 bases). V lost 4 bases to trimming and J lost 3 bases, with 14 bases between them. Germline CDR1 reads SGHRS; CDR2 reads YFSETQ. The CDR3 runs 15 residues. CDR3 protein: CASSAGGDTNQPQHF. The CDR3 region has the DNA TGCGCCAGCAGCGCCGGGGGAGATACCAATCAGCCCCAGCATTTT.

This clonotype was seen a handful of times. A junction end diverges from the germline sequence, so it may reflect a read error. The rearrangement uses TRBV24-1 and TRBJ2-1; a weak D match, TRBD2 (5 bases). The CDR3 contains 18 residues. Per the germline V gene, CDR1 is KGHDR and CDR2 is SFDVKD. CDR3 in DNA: TGTGCCACCAGTGATTTCCCGCGGTCGGGAAACTCCTACAAGGAGCAGTTCTTC. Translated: CATSDFPRSGNSYKEQFF.